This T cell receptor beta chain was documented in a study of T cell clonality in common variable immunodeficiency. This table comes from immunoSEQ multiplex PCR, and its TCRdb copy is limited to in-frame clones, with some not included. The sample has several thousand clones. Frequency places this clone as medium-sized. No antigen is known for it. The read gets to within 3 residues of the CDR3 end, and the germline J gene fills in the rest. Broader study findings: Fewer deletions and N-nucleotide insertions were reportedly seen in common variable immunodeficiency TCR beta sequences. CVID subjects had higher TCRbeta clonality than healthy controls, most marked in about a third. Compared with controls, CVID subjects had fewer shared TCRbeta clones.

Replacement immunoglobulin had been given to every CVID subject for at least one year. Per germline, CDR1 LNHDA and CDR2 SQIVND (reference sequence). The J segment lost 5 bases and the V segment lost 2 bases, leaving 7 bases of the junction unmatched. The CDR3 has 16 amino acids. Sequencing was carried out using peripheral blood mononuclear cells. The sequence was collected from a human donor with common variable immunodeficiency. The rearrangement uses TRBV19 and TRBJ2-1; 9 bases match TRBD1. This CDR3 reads CASSISTGTGNNEQFF. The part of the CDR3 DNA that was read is TGTGCCAGTAGTATAAGTACCGGGACAGGGAACAATGAG.